The rows below give T cell receptor beta chains drawn from one sample of a study of shared clonotypes between healthy human individuals. Assay: immunoSEQ multiplex PCR; the TCRdb copy retains only in-frame clones and omits some. The sample has about 110,000 clones; around two thirds are singletons. Sequenced input: memory CD8+ T cells sorted from blood. These receptors were collected from a woman in her twenties or thirties in good health. CDR3s include the opening cysteine and the closing phenylalanine or tryptophan. A D gene is named only where the DNA matches it firmly. Clone size is stated in some rows and not others, as once, few, many or a class when expanded.

clone_size	v_call	j_call	d_call	cdr3_aa	cdr3_nt
-	TRBV9	TRBJ2-7	TRBD2	CASSVGLASSYEQYF	TGTGCCAGCAGCGTAGGACTAGCGAGTTCCTACGAGCAGTACTTC
-	TRBV19	TRBJ1-3	-	CASSETAAGNTIYF	TGTGCCAGTAGTGAAACGGCCGCGGGAAACACCATATATTTT
-	TRBV25-1	TRBJ1-1	-	CASSQIHSGGNTEAFF	TGTGCCAGCAGCCAGATCCACTCGGGGGGGAACACTGAAGCTTTCTTT
-	TRBV7-9	TRBJ2-7	TRBD2	CASSPGLAGETIYEQYF	TGTGCCAGCAGCCCCGGACTAGCGGGAGAGACGATCTACGAGCAGTACTTC
-	TRBV29-1	TRBJ1-3	-	CSVGVFSWKGSGNTIYF	TGCAGCGTTGGGGTCTTCTCCTGGAAAGGCTCTGGAAACACCATATATTTT
few	TRBV15	TRBJ2-1	-	CATSRDLLSVESTNEQFF	TGTGCCACCAGCAGAGATTTGTTGAGCGTAGAGTCTACCAATGAGCAGTTCTTC
-	TRBV4-1	TRBJ1-3	-	CASSSQGISGNTIYF	TGCGCCAGCAGCTCACAGGGAATCTCTGGAAACACCATATATTTT
-	TRBV19	TRBJ2-1	TRBD1	CASSIWTGDINEQFF	TGTGCCAGTAGTATCTGGACAGGGGATATCAATGAGCAGTTCTTC
-	TRBV11-3	TRBJ2-1	TRBD1	CASSPTGTGYNEQFF	TGTGCCAGCAGCCCAACAGGGACAGGTTACAATGAGCAGTTCTTC
few	TRBV5-4	TRBJ2-2	-	CASSLSAGLSNTGELFF	TGTGCCAGCAGCTTGTCTGCAGGTCTATCGAACACCGGGGAGCTGTTTTTT
-	TRBV13	TRBJ2-3	TRBD2	CASSPPGTSRTDTQYF	TGTGCCAGCAGCCCCCCCGGGACTAGCCGCACAGATACGCAGTATTTT
few	TRBV5-5	TRBJ2-1	TRBD2	CASIRTGYSGSVDEQFF	TGTGCCAGCATCCGGACGGGGTACAGCGGGAGTGTCGATGAGCAGTTCTTC
-	TRBV10-3	TRBJ1-4	-	CAIIKGVNEKLFF	TGTGCCATAATCAAGGGGGTCAATGAAAAACTGTTTTTT
-	TRBV6-1	TRBJ2-7	TRBD1	CASSEWTGAYEQYF	TGTGCCAGCAGTGAATGGACAGGAGCCTACGAGCAGTACTTC
many	TRBV19	TRBJ2-7	-	CASSWGAGSSYEQYF	TGTGCCAGTAGTTGGGGTGCGGGAAGCTCCTACGAGCAGTACTTC
few	TRBV6-1	TRBJ2-3	-	CASSETPGGTDTQYF	TGTGCCAGCAGTGAAACCCCCGGGGGCACAGATACGCAGTATTTT
-	TRBV28	TRBJ2-1	TRBD2	CASSPQPRTSGRNNEQFF	TGTGCCAGCAGTCCCCAACCTCGGACTAGCGGGAGGAACAATGAGCAGTTCTTC
few	TRBV6-1	TRBJ1-1	-	CASSERQVTMNTEAFF	TGTGCCAGCAGTGAACGACAGGTGACCATGAACACTGAAGCTTTCTTT
once	TRBV7-2	TRBJ2-5	-	CASSLMAKETQYF	TGTGCCAGCAGCTTAATGGCGAAAGAGACCCAGTACTTC